The clone carrying this TCR beta chain was observed a handful of times. Its antigen remains unknown. In germline, CDR1 is MDHEN, CDR2 SYDVKM. The length of the CDR3 is 15 residues. Trimming cost V 8 bases and J 2 bases, with 16 bases left between them. The data are from a study of immune evolution from preneoplasia to lung adenocarcinoma. Study findings and constraints: Top clone frequencies peaked in normal lung, apparently declining through invasive adenocarcinoma. Later-stage lesions appeared to have more T cells, more diversity, less clonality.

Clones were sequenced by immunoSEQ multiplex PCR, and TCRdb holds only the in-frame ones, with some missing. The data contain a few thousand clones, around 52% of them seen just once; the ten biggest clones take up less than 25%. Resections took place in Japan or China from about 2014 to 2018. Each case's diagnosis was confirmed by two pathologists on H&E. This chain links TRBV28 with TRBJ1-5; D call uncertain. This TCR was sampled from a person aged 45-60 years with lung adenocarcinoma. Sequences were obtained from FFPE normal lung tissue adjacent to the tumor. The CDR3 sequence is CASQRSSFRNQPQHF. In nucleotides, the CDR3 is TGTGCCAGCCAACGATCATCTTTTCGCAATCAGCCCCAGCATTTT.